This entry concerns a single TCR beta chain. Relapses following autologous stem cell transplantation were seen in all patients, with brentuximab vedotin exposure varying. The data were obtained in a study of PD-1 blockade in classical Hodgkin lymphoma. Overall study: Every 2 weeks, patients had 3 mg/kg nivolumab intravenously.

Sequencing used immunoSEQ multiplex PCR; TCRdb keeps in-frame clones, though not all of them. The table includes 40,000 to 45,000 clones, roughly 78% detected once. The source is a human donor with classical Hodgkin lymphoma. The source material was peripheral blood mononuclear cells (PBMCs), sampled at baseline.

The CDR3 here is CASSPPGLANEKLFF. CDR3 nucleotides: TGTGCCAGCAGCCCCCCGGGGCTCGCTAATGAAAAACTGTTTTTT. The chain employs TRBV7-9 and TRBJ1-4, with D possibly being TRBD1 (5 bases). CDR1 is SEHNR and CDR2 is FQNEAQ in the germline V gene (reference sequence). This CDR3 is built from 15 residues. Trimming left V 5 bases short and J 3 bases short, with 13 bases between. Based on the CDR3 plus reference TRBV7-9 and TRBJ1-4, the full variable domain is DTGVSQNPRHKITKRGQNVTFRCDPISEHNRLYWYRQTLGQGPEFLTYFQNEAQLEKSRLLSDRFSAERPKGSFSTLEIQRTEQGDSAMYLCASSPPGLANEKLFFGSGTQLSVL.